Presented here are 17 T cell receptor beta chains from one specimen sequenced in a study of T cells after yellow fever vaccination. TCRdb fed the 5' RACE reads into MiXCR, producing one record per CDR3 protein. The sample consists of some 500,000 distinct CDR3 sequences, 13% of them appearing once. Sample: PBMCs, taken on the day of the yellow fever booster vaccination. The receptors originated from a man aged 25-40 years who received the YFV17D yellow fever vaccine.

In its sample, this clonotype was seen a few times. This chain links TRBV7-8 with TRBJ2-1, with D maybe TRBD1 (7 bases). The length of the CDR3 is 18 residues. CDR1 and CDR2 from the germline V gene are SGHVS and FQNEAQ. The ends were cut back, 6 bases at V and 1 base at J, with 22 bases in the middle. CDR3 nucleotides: TGTGCCAGCAGACCCTTGACAGGGAGGAATTATTCCTACAATGAGCAGTTCTTC. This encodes CASRPLTGRNYSYNEQFF.

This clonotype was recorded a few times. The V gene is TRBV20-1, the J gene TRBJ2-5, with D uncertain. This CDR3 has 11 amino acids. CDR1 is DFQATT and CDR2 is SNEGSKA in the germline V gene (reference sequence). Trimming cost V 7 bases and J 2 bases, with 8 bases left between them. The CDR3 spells CSVANQETQYF. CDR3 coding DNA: TGCAGTGTGGCAAATCAAGAGACCCAGTACTTC.

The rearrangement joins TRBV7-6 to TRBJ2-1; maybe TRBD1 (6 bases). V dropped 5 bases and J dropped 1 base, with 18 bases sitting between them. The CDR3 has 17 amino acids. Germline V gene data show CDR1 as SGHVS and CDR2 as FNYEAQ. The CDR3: CASSPLVRGSSYNEQFF. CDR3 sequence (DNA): TGTGCCAGCAGCCCTCTCGTAAGGGGGAGTTCCTACAATGAGCAGTTCTTC.

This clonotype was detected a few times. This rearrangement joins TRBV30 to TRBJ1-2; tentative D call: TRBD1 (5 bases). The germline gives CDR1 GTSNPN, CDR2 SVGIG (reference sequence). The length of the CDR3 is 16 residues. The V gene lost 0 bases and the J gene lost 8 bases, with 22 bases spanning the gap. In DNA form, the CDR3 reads TGTGCCTGGAGTGTACATGGGGGATCCCTTCGTGGAGGCTACACCTTC. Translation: CAWSVHGGSLRGGYTF.

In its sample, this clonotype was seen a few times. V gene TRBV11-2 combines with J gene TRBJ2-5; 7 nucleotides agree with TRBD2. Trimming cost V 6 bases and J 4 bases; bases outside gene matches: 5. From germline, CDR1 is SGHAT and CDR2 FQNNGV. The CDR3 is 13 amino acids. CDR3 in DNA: TGTGCCAGCAGAGCGACGGGAGGAGAGACCCAGTACTTC. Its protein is CASRATGGETQYF. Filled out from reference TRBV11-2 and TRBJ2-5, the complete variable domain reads EAGVAQSPRYKIIEKRQSVAFWCNPISGHATLYWYQQILGQGPKLLIQFQNNGVVDDSQLPKDRFSAERLKGVDSTLKIQPAKLEDSAVYLCASRATGGETQYFGPGTRLLVL.

The CDR3 nucleotides are TGCGCCAGGACAGGGGATGCAAATCAGCCCCAGCATTTT. Translating gives CARTGDANQPQHF. The V gene is TRBV10-1, the J gene TRBJ1-5; 8 bases are a match to TRBD1. This CDR3 has 13 amino acids. The germline V gene has CDR1 WNHNN and CDR2 SYGVQD (reference sequence). V was clipped by 9 bases and J by 4 bases; unmatched bases: 5.

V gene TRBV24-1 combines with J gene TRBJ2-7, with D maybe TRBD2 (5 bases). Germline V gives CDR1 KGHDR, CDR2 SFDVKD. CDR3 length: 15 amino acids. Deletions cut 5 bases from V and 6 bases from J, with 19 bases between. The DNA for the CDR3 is TGTGCCACCAGTGGTCGGGGATCCCAAATTGGCGAGCAGTACTTC. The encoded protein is CATSGRGSQIGEQYF.

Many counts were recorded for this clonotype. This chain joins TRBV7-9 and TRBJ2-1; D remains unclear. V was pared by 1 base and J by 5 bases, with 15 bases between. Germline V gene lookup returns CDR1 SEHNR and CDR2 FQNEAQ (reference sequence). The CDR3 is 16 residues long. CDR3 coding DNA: TGTGCCAGCAGCTTAGATCTGAGCGCCCAGCACAATGAGCAGTTCTTC. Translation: CASSLDLSAQHNEQFF.

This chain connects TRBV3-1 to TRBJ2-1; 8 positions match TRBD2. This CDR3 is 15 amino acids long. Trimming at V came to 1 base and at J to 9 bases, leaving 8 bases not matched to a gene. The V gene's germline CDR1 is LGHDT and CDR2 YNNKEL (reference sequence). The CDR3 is CASSQGRLASIEQFF. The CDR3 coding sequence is TGTGCCAGCAGCCAAGGCAGACTAGCGTCGATTGAGCAGTTCTTC.

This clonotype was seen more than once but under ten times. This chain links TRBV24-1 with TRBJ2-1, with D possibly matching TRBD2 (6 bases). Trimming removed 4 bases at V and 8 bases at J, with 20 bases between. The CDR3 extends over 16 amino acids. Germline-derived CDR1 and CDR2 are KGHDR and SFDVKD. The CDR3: CATSDPGSVRRDEQFF. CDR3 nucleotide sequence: TGTGCCACCAGTGACCCCGGGAGTGTGAGAAGGGATGAGCAGTTCTTC.

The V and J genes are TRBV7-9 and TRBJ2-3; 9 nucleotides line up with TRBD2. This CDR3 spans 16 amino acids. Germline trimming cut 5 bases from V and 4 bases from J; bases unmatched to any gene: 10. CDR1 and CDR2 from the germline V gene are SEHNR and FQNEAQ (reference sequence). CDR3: CASSHQREAGADTQYF. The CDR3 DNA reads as TGTGCCAGCAGCCATCAGCGGGAGGCCGGGGCAGATACGCAGTATTTT.

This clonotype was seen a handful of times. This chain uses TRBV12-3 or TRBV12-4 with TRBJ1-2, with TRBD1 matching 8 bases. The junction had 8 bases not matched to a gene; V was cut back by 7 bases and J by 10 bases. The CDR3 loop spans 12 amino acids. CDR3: CASTLGQGAYTF. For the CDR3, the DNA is TGTGCCAGCACTCTCGGACAGGGCGCCTACACCTTC.

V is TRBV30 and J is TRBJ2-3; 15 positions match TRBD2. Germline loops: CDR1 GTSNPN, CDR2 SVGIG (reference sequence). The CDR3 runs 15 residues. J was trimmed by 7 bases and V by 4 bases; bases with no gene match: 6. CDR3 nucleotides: TGTGCCTGGACCTCGGGACTAGCGGGAGGAAATACGCAGTATTTT. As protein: CAWTSGLAGGNTQYF.

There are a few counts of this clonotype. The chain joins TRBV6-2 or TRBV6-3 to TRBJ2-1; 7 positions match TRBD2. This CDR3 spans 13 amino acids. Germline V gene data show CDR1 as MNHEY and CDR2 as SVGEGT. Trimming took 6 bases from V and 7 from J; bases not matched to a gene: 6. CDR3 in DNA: TGTGCCAGCAGGGAGGGAGGGAGGAATGAGCAGTTCTTC. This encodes CASREGGRNEQFF.

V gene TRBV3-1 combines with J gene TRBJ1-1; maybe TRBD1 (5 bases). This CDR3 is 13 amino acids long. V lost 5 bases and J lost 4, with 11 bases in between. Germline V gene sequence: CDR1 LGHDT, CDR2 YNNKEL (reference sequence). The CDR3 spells CASSSPGPTEAFF. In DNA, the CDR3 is TGTGCCAGCAGCTCGCCAGGGCCCACTGAAGCTTTCTTT.

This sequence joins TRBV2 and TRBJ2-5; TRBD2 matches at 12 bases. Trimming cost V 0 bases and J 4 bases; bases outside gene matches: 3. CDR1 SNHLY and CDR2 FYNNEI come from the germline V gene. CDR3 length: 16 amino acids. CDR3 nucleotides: TGTGCCAGCAGTGAAGCGGCTAGCGGGAGGGGAGAGACCCAGTACTTC. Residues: CASSEAASGRGETQYF.

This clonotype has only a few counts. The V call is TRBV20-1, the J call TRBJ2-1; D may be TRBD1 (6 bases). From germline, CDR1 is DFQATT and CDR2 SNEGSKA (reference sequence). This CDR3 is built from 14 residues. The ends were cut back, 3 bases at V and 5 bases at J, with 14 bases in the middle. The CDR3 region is CSASYRDTNNEQFF. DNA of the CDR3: TGCAGTGCTAGTTACCGGGACACAAACAATGAGCAGTTCTTC.